The present entry profiles one T cell receptor beta chain with its context. These data come from a study of blood T cell repertoires in COVID-19. Across the study: There were acute and convalescent COVID-19 samples, and they came from the United States, Italy and Spain.

The germline V gene encodes CDR1 PRHDT and CDR2 FYEKMQ (reference sequence). The CDR3 extends over 16 amino acids. J lost 6 bases, V lost 5 bases, and 13 bases had no gene match. In the original workflow: Amplification of reference gene primers provided the estimated nucleated cell counts. Libraries were prepared by immunoSEQ multiplex PCR; TCRdb keeps only in-frame clonotypes and omits some of them. V and J calls and clone size are given by that table; D and trimming were obtained from the DNA. The sample contains around 360,000 clones, about 90% of which appear only once. This TCR was sampled from a woman in her twenties or thirties with COVID-19, enrolled during active disease. The rearrangement uses TRBV13 and TRBJ2-7, with 10 nucleotides matching TRBD2. Sample: peripheral blood. CDR3 amino acids: CASSNGPRLAGGEQYF. The CDR3, as DNA: TGTGCCAGCAGCAACGGTCCCCGACTAGCGGGTGGCGAGCAGTACTTC.